Here is one T cell receptor (beta chain) with its context. V shed 1 base and J shed 5 bases, with 9 bases lying between them. Germline assignment: CDR1 MGHDK and CDR2 SYGVNS. The CDR3 is made up of 15 amino acids. As originally analysed: Amplification with reference gene primers provided the estimates of nucleated cell counts. The assay was immunoSEQ multiplex PCR, and TCRdb's table has in-frame clones only and misses some. V and J calls and clone size are given by that table; D and trimming were obtained from the DNA. The sample has approximately 94,000 clones; 90% to 95% are singletons. This sample is part of a study of blood T cell repertoires in COVID-19. Study details: Samples came from the United States, Italy and Spain, spanning acute and convalescent COVID-19. PBMCs, B-cell-depleted T cells, or T cells provided the cDNA or gDNA that made up the material.

The V and J genes are TRBV25-1 and TRBJ1-6; no reliable D call. The receptor comes from a man between 45 and 60 years old with active COVID-19. Sequencing used peripheral blood. The DNA of the CDR3 is TGTGCCAGCAGTGAATCACACAGAAATAATTCACCCCTCCACTTT. It is translated as CASSESHRNNSPLHF.